A single sample gave rise to the 24 T cell receptor beta chains below, sequenced in a study of cytotoxic CD8 clonotypes in ibrutinib-treated CLL. Some clones are missing from TCRdb's copy, which holds only in-frame ones; the method was immunoSEQ multiplex PCR. Among about 310,000 clones listed, about 80% were seen once. This material consisted of PBMCs, taken before ibrutinib treatment. The receptor set was obtained from a human donor with chronic lymphocytic leukemia.

This chain joins TRBV7-2 and TRBJ2-5, with TRBD1 as a possible D gene (6 bases). The CDR3 contains 14 residues. Trimming took 5 bases from V and 4 from J, leaving 14 bases between them. Germline CDR1 is SGHTA and CDR2 is FQGNSA. The CDR3 is CASSPDRGGETQYF. In DNA form, the CDR3 reads TGTGCCAGCAGCCCGGACAGAGGAGGAGAGACCCAGTACTTC.

V is TRBV6-6 and J is TRBJ2-4; no firm D call. V was shortened by 0 bases and J by 11 bases, with 8 bases between the two germline ends. In germline, CDR1 is MNHNY, CDR2 SVGAGI (reference sequence). This CDR3 contains 12 residues. The CDR3 here is CASSYSNDFQYF. In nucleotides, the CDR3 is TGTGCCAGCAGTTACTCGAACGACTTTCAGTACTTC.

This rearrangement joins TRBV7-9 to TRBJ1-5; D not certain. V lost 3 bases to trimming and J lost 2 bases, with 5 bases between them. Germline CDR1 SEHNR, CDR2 FQNEAQ (reference sequence). This CDR3 comprises 13 residues. CDR3 bases: TGTGCCAGCAGCTTTGGGGGCAATCAGCCCCAGCATTTT. It codes for CASSFGGNQPQHF.

The chain couples TRBV6-5 to TRBJ2-7, with D hard to call. Trimming took off 4 bases at V and 3 bases at J, with 19 bases between the two ends. Per the germline V gene, CDR1 is MNHEY and CDR2 is SVGAGI. The CDR3 runs to 16 residues. In DNA form, the CDR3 reads TGTGCCAGCAGTTCCGGAGTAGGGTTATTGTTCTACGAGCAGTACTTC. It encodes CASSSGVGLLFYEQYF.

Of note for this clone: A junction boundary mismatches the germline segment, possibly from a read error. The chain employs TRBV7-2 and TRBJ1-1; 7 nucleotides agree with TRBD1. Germline V lookup: CDR1 SGHTA, CDR2 FQGNSA. This CDR3 is built from 14 residues. Here the CDR3 reads CASSYGTENTKAFF. CDR3 sequence (DNA): TGTGCCAGCAGCTACGGGACAGAGAACACTAAAGCTTTCTTT. The entire variable domain, with the rest obtained from reference TRBV7-2 and TRBJ1-1, is as follows: GAGVSQSPSNKVTEKGKDVELRCDPISGHTALYWYRQSLGQGLEFLIYFQGNSAPDKSGLPSDRFSAERTGGSVSTLTIQRTQQEDSAVYLCASSYGTENTKAFFGQGTRLTVV.

The rearrangement joins TRBV27 to TRBJ2-3, with TRBD2 as a possible D gene (5 bases). Trimming took off 0 bases at V and 0 bases at J, with 10 bases between the two ends. The germline CDR1 and CDR2 sequences are MNHEY and SMNVEV (reference sequence). This CDR3 comprises 16 residues. The CDR3 nucleotides are TGTGCCAGCAGTTTATCAGCTAGCAGGAGCACAGATACGCAGTATTTT. As protein: CASSLSASRSTDTQYF.

This clone came up a few times. The chain joins TRBV11-2 to TRBJ1-1; tentative D call: TRBD1 (6 bases). Germline V CDR1 and CDR2: SGHAT, FQNNGV. The CDR3 consists of 15 residues. Trimming removed 1 base from V and 5 bases from J, with 14 bases in between. The CDR3 DNA follows: TGTGCCAGCAGCTTAGGAGGGACAAGGAATACTGAAGCTTTCTTT. Encoded protein: CASSLGGTRNTEAFF.

The table lists this clone with a few counts. The V and J genes are TRBV13 and TRBJ2-5, with a weak D call TRBD2 (5 bases). V was trimmed by 5 bases and J by 5 bases, leaving 12 bases between them. Germline-derived CDR1 and CDR2 are PRHDT and FYEKMQ (reference sequence). The CDR3 sequence is 13 residues long. CDR3: CASSPGFRETQYF. The CDR3 region has the DNA TGTGCCAGCAGCCCGGGATTCCGGGAGACCCAGTACTTC.

The chain has TRBV29-1 and TRBJ1-1; D perhaps matches TRBD1 (5 bases). The V gene lost 6 bases and the J gene lost 5 bases, with 19 bases spanning the gap. This CDR3 region has 14 residues. CDR1 is SQVTM, CDR2 ANQGSEA, per germline. CDR3 sequence (DNA): TGCAGCGTCCAAAACGGGGGTAGTAGGACTGAAGCTTTCTTT. Its protein product is CSVQNGGSRTEAFF.

This chain links TRBV4-1 with TRBJ2-2; D is perhaps TRBD2 (6 bases). The V end was cut by 0 bases, the J end by 0 bases, with 14 bases between. The CDR3 runs to 18 residues. CDR1 is MGHRA, CDR2 YSYEKL, per germline. The CDR3 loop is CASSQEAPSSANTGELFF. The CDR3 nucleotides are TGCGCCAGCAGCCAAGAAGCTCCATCTAGCGCGAACACCGGGGAGCTGTTTTTT.

The J gene is TRBJ2-7, the V gene TRBV27, with D perhaps matching TRBD1 or TRBD2 (5 bases each). Germline CDR1 reads MNHEY; CDR2 reads SMNVEV (reference sequence). The CDR3 is 12 residues long. Between the trimmed V and J ends, which lost 9 bases and 4 bases, there was a span of 13 bases. CDR3 sequence reads: CASRPGRYEQYF. The CDR3 nucleotides are TGTGCCAGTCGGCCGGGGCGGTACGAGCAGTACTTC.

The J gene is TRBJ2-1, the V gene TRBV2; 7 bases map to TRBD2. V gave up 10 bases and J gave up 0 bases; unmatched junction bases: 6. CDR3 length equals 14 residues. Per the germline V gene, CDR1 is SNHLY and CDR2 is FYNNEI. CDR3 sequence reads: CATTGGSSYNEQFF. The CDR3 region has the DNA TGTGCCACTACCGGCGGGAGCTCCTACAATGAGCAGTTCTTC.

The chain has TRBV14 and TRBJ1-3, with 9 bases identical to TRBD1. The V and J ends lost 0 bases and 3 bases, in that order; junction bases with no gene match: 12. This CDR3 region has 19 residues. The germline V gene encodes CDR1 SGHDN and CDR2 FVKESK. In DNA, the CDR3 is TGTGCCAGCAGCCAAGATAGTAAGGACGGACAGGGGCTTGGAAACACCATATATTTT. Amino acid sequence: CASSQDSKDGQGLGNTIYF.

This clone occurred once. The gene calls are TRBV6-1 and TRBJ2-1, with TRBD1 matching over 7 bases. The CDR3 is 12 residues long. V shed 3 bases and J 9 bases; nucleotides not matched to a gene: 2. CDR1 is MNHNS and CDR2 is SASEGT in the germline V gene. Written as DNA, the CDR3 is TGTGCCAGCAGTGAGACAGGGCTTGAGCAGTTCTTC. Amino acid sequence: CASSETGLEQFF.

The chain combines TRBV29-1 with TRBJ2-3; 7 positions agree with TRBD2. The V gene's germline CDR1 is SQVTM and CDR2 ANQGSEA. Trimming at V came to 7 bases and at J to 6 bases, leaving 4 bases not matched to a gene. The CDR3 covers 11 residues. CDR3 protein: CSAGEGDTQYF. The CDR3 region has the DNA TGCAGCGCCGGGGAGGGGGATACGCAGTATTTT.

The chain is built from TRBV14 and TRBJ2-4, with 14 bases lining up with TRBD2. V dropped 2 bases and J dropped 12; count of bases not matched to a gene: 15. Per the germline V gene, CDR1 is SGHDN and CDR2 is FVKESK. The CDR3 runs 18 residues. The CDR3 bases are TGTGCCAGCAGCCAATGGCTCGGGACTAGCGGGAGCCCGGGAGCTCAGTACTTC. It yields the protein CASSQWLGTSGSPGAQYF.

The rearrangement joins TRBV2 to TRBJ1-2; 8 bases match TRBD1. The ends lost 2 bases at V and 6 bases at J; junction bases unmatched: 11. The CDR3 has 16 amino acids. Looked up from germline, CDR1 is SNHLY and CDR2 is FYNNEI. CDR3 protein: CASSEISAGGADGYTF. CDR3 bases: TGTGCCAGCAGTGAAATCTCGGCAGGGGGCGCGGATGGCTACACCTTC.

This chain links TRBV18 with TRBJ2-1; 7 bases agree with TRBD2. This CDR3 region has 14 residues. Germline assignment: CDR1 KGHSH and CDR2 LQKENI. V gave up 3 bases and J gave up 7 bases; unmatched junction bases: 6. The CDR3 sequence is CASSPPGLRNEQFF. CDR3 nucleotide sequence: TGTGCCAGCTCACCGCCGGGACTACGAAATGAGCAGTTCTTC.

The gene calls are TRBV29-1 and TRBJ2-1, with D unresolved. V dropped 5 bases and J dropped 0 bases, with 8 bases sitting between them. The CDR3 runs 13 residues. Germline CDR1 and CDR2: SQVTM and ANQGSEA. This chain's CDR3 is CSVSPSSYNEQFF. The DNA of the CDR3 is TGCAGCGTTAGCCCGAGCTCCTACAATGAGCAGTTCTTC.

The rearrangement uses TRBV19 and TRBJ1-1; the D is unclear. V shed 5 bases and J shed 0 bases, with 22 bases lying between them. The germline V gene has CDR1 LNHDA and CDR2 SQIVND (reference sequence). The CDR3 consists of 18 residues. The CDR3 spells CASSFSVSQNPMNTEAFF. The CDR3 nucleotides are TGTGCCAGTAGTTTTTCGGTGTCCCAAAATCCCATGAACACTGAAGCTTTCTTT.

The sample holds a few counts of this clone. The chain is built from TRBV21-1 and TRBJ2-7. TRBV21-1 is tagged as a pseudogene. This CDR3 has 16 residues. As DNA, the CDR3 is TGTGCCAGCAGCAAAGTACCGGACCCTAACCTCTACGAGCAGTACTTC. This translates into CASSKVPDPNLYEQYF.

The CDR3 coding sequence is TGTGCCAGCAGCACTGGACTAGCGGGAGTCCACGAGCAGTACTTC. This codes for CASSTGLAGVHEQYF. The rearrangement uses TRBV9 and TRBJ2-7, with TRBD2 matching over 13 bases. CDR3 length equals 15 residues. The trim removed 4 bases at V and 5 bases at J, leaving 6 bases unmatched. The germline CDR1 and CDR2 sequences are SGDLS and YYNGEE.

CDR3 residues: CASSPSPGVGQETQYF. CDR3 DNA sequence: TGTGCCAGCTCACCAAGTCCAGGGGTAGGGCAAGAGACCCAGTACTTC. V gene TRBV18 combines with J gene TRBJ2-5; perhaps TRBD1 as D (6 bases). Trimming shortened V by 2 bases and J by 2 bases, and 15 bases separated the two germline ends. Looked up from germline, CDR1 is KGHSH and CDR2 is LQKENI. CDR3 length equals 16 residues.

The V gene is TRBV19, the J gene TRBJ2-7; 8 bases fit TRBD1. The CDR3 loop spans 17 amino acids. The germline V gene has CDR1 LNHDA and CDR2 SQIVND (reference sequence). V was clipped by 5 bases and J by 0 bases; unmatched bases: 12. CDR3 sequence (DNA): TGTGCCAGTAGTCCACCCGCCGGACAGGGAGACTCCTACGAGCAGTACTTC. Protein: CASSPPAGQGDSYEQYF.